These 27 T cell receptor beta chains originate from one sample sequenced in a study of shared clonotypes between healthy human individuals (dated by TCRdb to 2018 to 2020). Preparation of the library involved the immunoSEQ multiplex PCR assay. As stored in TCRdb, this immuneACCESS dataset retains in-frame rearrangements with V and J assigned. A fraction of the clones does not appear; measured against another copy, unresolved V genes explain less than half of the discrepancy, and the remainder lacks a known reason. Within this sample are about 730,000 clones, with over 55% of them counted one time only. Of the sample, less than 2% falls within the top ten clones. The specimen sequenced was memory CD4+ T cells sorted from blood. The sample's cell subset or site label, in plain terms: CD45RA-negative fraction. These receptor sequences come from a woman in her twenties or thirties in good health.

This clone was recorded a few times. The rearrangement links TRBV6-1 to TRBJ1-4, with TRBD1 as a possible D gene (5 bases). Looked up from germline, CDR1 is MNHNS and CDR2 is SASEGT. The CDR3 has 17 amino acids. Trimming cost V 2 bases and J 0 bases, with 13 bases left between them. This CDR3 reads CASSESHRTATNEKLFF. CDR3 nucleotides: TGTGCCAGCAGTGAAAGTCACAGGACCGCAACTAATGAAAAACTGTTTTTT.

To note about this clone: Additional DNA sequences in this sample encode the identical CDR3. As DNA, the CDR3 is TGTGCCAGCAGTTACGGGCAGGGGAACACTGAAGCTTTCTTT. Translated: CASSYGQGNTEAFF. V gene TRBV6-6 combines with J gene TRBJ1-1, with D perhaps TRBD1 (5 bases). V lost 2 bases to trimming and J lost 1 base, with 8 bases between them. The CDR3 extends over 14 amino acids. Germline V lookup: CDR1 MNHNY, CDR2 SVGAGI (reference sequence).

This chain connects TRBV7-2 to TRBJ2-7; D might be TRBD2 (6 bases). V was pared by 5 bases and J by 0 bases, with 14 bases between. Germline CDR1 is SGHTA and CDR2 is FQGNSA. There are 15 residues in the CDR3. The CDR3 DNA reads as TGTGCCAGCAGCCAAGCGTTGGGGGGCTCCTACGAGCAGTACTTC. The encoded protein is CASSQALGGSYEQYF.

The V call is TRBV28, the J call TRBJ1-2, with 9 bases fitting TRBD1. V was clipped by 4 bases and J by 6 bases; unmatched bases: 12. Germline V gene sequence: CDR1 MDHEN, CDR2 SYDVKM. The CDR3 runs 16 residues. Written as DNA, the CDR3 is TGTGCCAGCAGTTGGAACGTCCCCGGGACAGGGAATGGCTACACCTTC. This translates into CASSWNVPGTGNGYTF.

The chain uses TRBV6-5 and TRBJ2-1; no firm D call. Trimming removed 2 bases from V and 8 bases from J, with 4 bases in between. Per germline, CDR1 MNHEY and CDR2 SVGAGI. The CDR3 has 11 amino acids. This chain's CDR3 is CASSYRDEQFF. In DNA form, the CDR3 reads TGTGCCAGCAGTTACAGGGATGAGCAGTTCTTC.

This clone has just a few counts. This chain connects TRBV19 to TRBJ2-5; 13 bases match TRBD2. CDR3 length: 16 amino acids. V was clipped by 6 bases and J by 4 bases; unmatched bases: 8. Germline V gives CDR1 LNHDA, CDR2 SQIVND (reference sequence). DNA of the CDR3: TGTGCCAGTAGCTCACTAGCGGGAGGGGGCAGAGAGACCCAGTACTTC. Its protein is CASSSLAGGGRETQYF.

The chain is built from TRBV28 and TRBJ2-7; D perhaps matches TRBD2 (6 bases). The length of the CDR3 is 15 residues. Germline V gene lookup returns CDR1 MDHEN and CDR2 SYDVKM. Between the trimmed V and J ends, which lost 3 bases and 2 bases, there was a span of 14 bases. In DNA, the CDR3 is TGTGCCAGCAGTTTCCTTAGCGGCCCCCCCTACGAGCAGTACTTC. This gives the protein CASSFLSGPPYEQYF.

The rearrangement joins TRBV27 to TRBJ2-1; perhaps TRBD1 as D (6 bases). The V and J ends lost 5 bases and 4 bases respectively, with 21 bases between them. The CDR3 spans 17 residues. From germline, CDR1 is MNHEY and CDR2 SMNVEV (reference sequence). DNA of the CDR3: TGTGCCAGCAGTATGGGGAAATACAGGGACACTTACAATGAGCAGTTCTTC. It yields the protein CASSMGKYRDTYNEQFF.

This clone was observed a few times. Other nucleotide sequences from this sample produce the same CDR3. The chain employs TRBV6-1 and TRBJ1-3; D is unresolved. CDR3 length equals 12 residues. Germline values: CDR1 MNHNS, CDR2 SASEGT. V was clipped by 3 bases and J by 3 bases, with 3 bases between them. CDR3 in DNA: TGTGCCAGCAGTGAGATTGGAAACACCATATATTTT. It is translated as CASSEIGNTIYF.

This chain uses TRBV6-5 with TRBJ2-3; D is perhaps TRBD2 (5 bases). The CDR3 loop spans 15 amino acids. Trimming removed 0 bases at V and 2 bases at J, with 9 bases between. The germline gives CDR1 MNHEY, CDR2 SVGAGI. The CDR3 sequence is CASSYSGEFTDTQYF. The CDR3 DNA is TGTGCCAGCAGTTACTCCGGGGAGTTCACAGATACGCAGTATTTT.

The chain joins TRBV19 to TRBJ2-1, with D perhaps matching TRBD2 (5 bases). Deletions cut 3 bases from V and 5 bases from J, with 14 bases between. The CDR3 is 15 amino acids. The germline V gene encodes CDR1 LNHDA and CDR2 SQIVND (reference sequence). The CDR3 sequence is CASSIEGGENNEQFF. CDR3 bases: TGTGCCAGTAGTATCGAGGGTGGGGAAAACAATGAGCAGTTCTTC.

The V and J genes are TRBV13 and TRBJ2-1, with D perhaps matching TRBD2 (5 bases). Germline CDR1 reads PRHDT; CDR2 reads FYEKMQ (reference sequence). Between the trimmed V and J ends, which lost 5 bases and 8 bases, there was a span of 22 bases. The CDR3 has 16 residues. CDR3 amino acids: CASSTPVGARRDEQFF. CDR3 DNA: TGTGCCAGCAGCACCCCGGTGGGCGCAAGGCGGGATGAGCAGTTCTTC.

The CDR3 protein is CASSWDRAANTEAFF. The CDR3 coding sequence is TGCGCCAGCAGCTGGGACAGGGCTGCGAACACTGAAGCTTTCTTT. The chain links TRBV5-1 to TRBJ1-1; the match to TRBD1 covers 9 bases. The CDR3 sequence is 15 residues long. Trimming removed 3 bases from V and 1 base from J; junction bases left unmatched: 4. Germline lookup yields CDR1 SGHRS and CDR2 YFSETQ.

The chain combines TRBV19 with TRBJ1-4; perhaps TRBD1 as D (5 bases). The CDR3 length is 15 residues. Trimming removed 3 bases from V and 8 bases from J, with 16 bases in between. Germline assignment: CDR1 LNHDA and CDR2 SQIVND (reference sequence). CDR3 sequence reads: CASSMLGGDGEKLFF. In DNA form, the CDR3 reads TGTGCCAGTAGTATGCTTGGAGGGGATGGCGAAAAACTGTTTTTT.

V is TRBV4-2 and J is TRBJ2-1, with TRBD2 matching over 10 bases. V shed 1 base, J shed 0 bases, and the junction held 6 bases outside the gene matches. CDR1 is LGHNA, CDR2 YNFKEQ, per germline. The CDR3 has 18 amino acids. The CDR3 nucleotides read TGTGCCAGCAGCCAAGTAGGGCTAGCGGGAGACTCCTACAATGAGCAGTTCTTC. Its protein is CASSQVGLAGDSYNEQFF.

The gene calls are TRBV7-9 and TRBJ2-3; possibly TRBD2 for D (6 bases). The germline gives CDR1 SEHNR, CDR2 FQNEAQ (reference sequence). The CDR3 is made up of 16 amino acids. Trimming removed 4 bases at V and 6 bases at J, with 20 bases between. The CDR3 loop is CASSSEGLRRGDTQYF. The DNA for the CDR3 is TGTGCCAGCAGCTCAGAAGGACTCCGCCGGGGGGATACGCAGTATTTT.

This chain uses TRBV19 with TRBJ2-6, with no clear D. Germline-derived CDR1 and CDR2 are LNHDA and SQIVND (reference sequence). CDR3 length: 15 residues. V was trimmed by 5 bases and J by 4 bases, leaving 12 bases between them. The CDR3 coding sequence is TGTGCCAGTAGTCATTACATCTCCGGGGCCAACGTCCTGACTTTC. It codes for CASSHYISGANVLTF. The entire variable domain, with the rest obtained from reference TRBV19 and TRBJ2-6, is as follows: DGGITQSPKYLFRKEGQNVTLSCEQNLNHDAMYWYRQDPGQGLRLIYYSQIVNDFQKGDIAEGYSVSREKKESFPLTVTSAQKNPTAFYLCASSHYISGANVLTFGAGSRLTVL.

This clone was seen more than once but under ten times. V gene TRBV19 combines with J gene TRBJ2-3, with TRBD2 matching 7 bases. Trimming at V came to 5 bases and at J to 2 bases, leaving 13 bases not matched to a gene. This CDR3 is built from 17 residues. Germline-derived CDR1 and CDR2 are LNHDA and SQIVND (reference sequence). The CDR3 bases are TGTGCCAGTAGTCTCCCGGTTGGACTAGTTCTCACAGATACGCAGTATTTT. Amino acids: CASSLPVGLVLTDTQYF.

This clone appeared once. The chain couples TRBV28 to TRBJ2-3; D perhaps matches TRBD2 (6 bases). From germline, CDR1 is MDHEN and CDR2 SYDVKM. V was cut by 8 bases and J by 0 bases, with 15 bases left in between. The CDR3 runs to 15 residues. As DNA, the CDR3 is TGTGCCAGCGCGGGGAGGTTCACTAGCACAGATACGCAGTATTTT. Its protein is CASAGRFTSTDTQYF.

This clone was counted many times. Other DNA sequences in the sample encode the same CDR3. V usage is TRBV7-6 and J usage is TRBJ1-1; D remains ambiguous. Germline V gives CDR1 SGHVS, CDR2 FNYEAQ. This CDR3 comprises 13 residues. V was trimmed by 5 bases and J by 2 bases, leaving 9 bases between them. The CDR3 region is CASSRDYNTEAFF. The CDR3 DNA reads TGTGCCAGCAGCCGAGACTATAACACTGAAGCTTTCTTT.

This clone was observed once. V usage is TRBV5-1 and J usage is TRBJ2-7; 11 bases are shared with TRBD2. This CDR3 has 15 amino acids. The germline CDR1 and CDR2 sequences are SGHRS and YFSETQ. V gave up 2 bases and J gave up 2 bases; unmatched junction bases: 3. This CDR3 is CASSFTSGGAYEQYF. In DNA form, the CDR3 reads TGCGCCAGCAGCTTTACTAGCGGGGGAGCCTACGAGCAGTACTTC. Full variable domain (outside the CDR3, taken from reference TRBV5-1 and TRBJ2-7): KAGVTQTPRYLIKTRGQQVTLSCSPISGHRSVSWYQQTPGQGLQFLFEYFSETQRNKGNFPGRFSGRQFSNSRSEMNVSTLELGDSALYLCASSFTSGGAYEQYFGPGTRLTVT.

This chain connects TRBV4-1 to TRBJ2-4, with TRBD1 matching over 9 bases. V was pared by 3 bases and J by 1 base, with 13 bases of the junction left unmatched. CDR1 and CDR2 (germline): MGHRA, YSYEKL. This CDR3 comprises 19 residues. CDR3 nucleotides: TGCGCCAGCAGCCAGACCGGGACAGGGCTAACCGTGGCCAAAAACATTCAGTACTTC. This sequence encodes CASSQTGTGLTVAKNIQYF.

This clone was seen a single time. This specimen includes other DNA sequences encoding the same CDR3. The V gene is TRBV18, the J gene TRBJ2-7; 7 bases match TRBD1. Per the germline V gene, CDR1 is KGHSH and CDR2 is LQKENI. The CDR3 loop spans 14 amino acids. Trimming removed 3 bases from V and 3 bases from J; junction bases left unmatched: 5. As DNA, the CDR3 is TGTGCCAGCTCACCTAGGCAGGGGGTCTACGAGCAGTACTTC. This gives the protein CASSPRQGVYEQYF.

The chain uses TRBV6-1 and TRBJ2-3, with D possibly being TRBD2 (5 bases). The CDR3 has 15 residues. V lost 4 bases and J lost 0, with 11 bases in between. Looked up from germline, CDR1 is MNHNS and CDR2 is SASEGT. The CDR3 sequence: CASSVDGMSTDTQYF. In DNA form, the CDR3 reads TGTGCCAGCAGTGTGGACGGGATGAGCACAGATACGCAGTATTTT.

About this clone: The junction does not match germline at one end; this may be a read error. The chain links TRBV6-6 to TRBJ2-7, with unresolved D. The CDR3 runs 11 residues. CDR1 and CDR2 (germline): MNHNY, SVGAGI (reference sequence). CDR3 sequence: CAISGNYEQYF. DNA for the CDR3: TGTGCCATCAGTGGGAATTACGAGCAGTACTTC.

The chain joins TRBV28 to TRBJ1-4; TRBD1 matches at 7 bases. This CDR3 region has 13 residues. Germline CDR1 reads MDHEN; CDR2 reads SYDVKM. Trimming took 6 bases from V and 5 from J; bases not matched to a gene: 3. CDR3 amino acids: CASRTGVNEKLFF. CDR3 DNA sequence: TGTGCCAGCAGAACAGGGGTAAATGAAAAACTGTTTTTT.

This chain joins TRBV5-1 and TRBJ2-7, with TRBD1 matching over 8 bases. The V gene end was trimmed by 4 bases and the J gene end by 8 bases; junction bases not matched to a gene: 11. Germline lookup yields CDR1 SGHRS and CDR2 YFSETQ. The CDR3 runs 14 residues. The CDR3 bases are TGCGCCAGCAGCCCGGGACAGGAACTAGGGAAGCAGTACTTC. As protein: CASSPGQELGKQYF.